The T cell receptor beta chain described here comes from a study of shared clonotypes between healthy human individuals. The wider study: The study used three CD4 naive, three CD4 memory, two CD8 naive and one CD8 memory plate per donor. General study results and limits: Generation probabilities of non-shared clonotypes were lower (relative to those shared by all four donors). A handful of donors shared approximately 5% of their naive CD4 clonotypes. Sampling covered blood only; tissue repertoires likely differ.

The CDR3 has 13 residues. Between the trimmed V and J ends, which lost 4 bases and 3 bases, there was a span of 10 bases. From germline, CDR1 is SEHNR and CDR2 FQNEAQ (reference sequence). Only in-frame clones appear in the TCRdb table, and some are missing; sequencing was by immunoSEQ multiplex PCR. Of around 600,000 clones listed, roughly 98% are singletons. Of note for this clone: Its matching antigen is unknown.

The naive CD8 subset, CD45RO-negative cells positively selected for CCR7, excluded terminally differentiated effector memory CD45RA+ cells. The specimen sequenced was naive CD8+ T cells sorted from blood. This rearrangement joins TRBV7-9 to TRBJ2-7; D remains ambiguous. This sequence originates from a man in his thirties or forties in good health. The CDR3 protein is CASSSRLDYEQYF. CDR3 nucleotide sequence: TGTGCCAGCAGCTCGAGGCTGGACTACGAGCAGTACTTC. The full variable domain, completed using reference TRBV7-9 and TRBJ2-7, is DTGVSQNPRHKITKRGQNVTFRCDPISEHNRLYWYRQTLGQGPEFLTYFQNEAQLEKSRLLSDRFSAERPKGSFSTLEIQRTEQGDSAMYLCASSSRLDYEQYFGPGTRLTVT.